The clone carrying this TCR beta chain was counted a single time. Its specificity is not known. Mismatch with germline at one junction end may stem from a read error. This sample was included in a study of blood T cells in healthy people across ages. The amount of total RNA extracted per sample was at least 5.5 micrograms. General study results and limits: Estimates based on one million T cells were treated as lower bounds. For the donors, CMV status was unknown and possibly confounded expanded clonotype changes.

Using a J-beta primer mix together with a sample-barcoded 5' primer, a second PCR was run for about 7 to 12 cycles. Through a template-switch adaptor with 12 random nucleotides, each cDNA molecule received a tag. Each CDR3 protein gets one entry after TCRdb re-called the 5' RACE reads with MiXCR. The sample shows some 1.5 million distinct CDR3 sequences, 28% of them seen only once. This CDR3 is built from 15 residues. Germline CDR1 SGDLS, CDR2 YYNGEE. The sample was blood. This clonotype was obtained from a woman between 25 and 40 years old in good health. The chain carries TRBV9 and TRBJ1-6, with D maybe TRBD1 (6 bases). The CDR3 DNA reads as TGTGCCAGCAGCGTAGAATGGGGGCCTAATTCACCCCCCCACTTT. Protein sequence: CASSVEWGPNSPPHF.